These T cell receptor beta chains were read from a single sample in a study of cytomegalovirus exposure and HLA in healthy donors. Sequencing was performed with immunoSEQ multiplex PCR; in TCRdb, only in-frame clones are kept and a portion is missing. The profile shows tens of thousands of clones, approximately 80% of them singletons. The sequenced sample consisted of PBMCs. The source of these receptors is a man between 18 and 29 years old in good health and CMV-seropositive. Each CDR3 is given with its conserved first and last residue. A D gene is named only where the DNA matches it firmly. Clone size appears in some rows only: once, few, many, or a class for an expanded clone.

D,size,J,V,length,DNA,CDR3
NA,NA,TRBJ1-1,TRBV30,13,TGTGCCTGGAGTAACCAGGGAAACACTGAAGCTTTCTTT,CAWSNQGNTEAFF
NA,NA,TRBJ1-1,TRBV30,13,TGTGCCTGGACAGTCCAGGGTAACACTGAAGCTTTCTTT,CAWTVQGNTEAFF
NA,NA,TRBJ2-7,TRBV7-9,15,TGTGCCAGCAGCTTAGGGGGGACAAATACCTACGAGCAGTACTTC,CASSLGGTNTYEQYF
NA,NA,TRBJ1-3,TRBV6-5,15,TGTGCCAGCAGCGCGGGGGAAGTATCTGGAAACACCATATATTTT,CASSAGEVSGNTIYF
TRBD1,NA,TRBJ2-7,TRBV28,15,TGTGCCAGCAGTCCCGGGACAGGGTCGGGGGACGAGCAGTACTTC,CASSPGTGSGDEQYF
NA,NA,TRBJ2-3,TRBV7-2,14,TGTGCCAGCGGGAACCAGGGGAGCACAGATACGCAGTATTTT,CASGNQGSTDTQYF
NA,NA,TRBJ2-6,TRBV9,12,TGTGCCAGCAGCACAGGGGCCAACGTCCTGACTTTC,CASSTGANVLTF
NA,NA,TRBJ1-4,TRBV4-1,12,TGCGCCAGCAGCCAAGATGGCAGGGAACTGTTTTTT,CASSQDGRELFF
NA,few,TRBJ1-5,TRBV6-1,13,TGTGCCAGCCGGACTGAGTACAATCAGCCCCAGCATTTT,CASRTEYNQPQHF
NA,NA,TRBJ1-1,TRBV28,13,TGTGCCAGCAGTTCGCTACCTGCATCCGAAGCTTTCTTT,CASSSLPASEAFF